The TCR beta chain described here comes from a study of shared clonotypes between healthy human individuals. All the donors were Caucasian adults who lived in Nashville, Tennessee. This CDR3 has 13 residues. With 5 bases removed from V and 8 bases from J, the gap between germline ends came to 13 bases. CDR1 and CDR2 (germline): MNHNY, SVGAGI (reference sequence). Profiling relied on immunoSEQ multiplex PCR, and the TCRdb table lists in-frame clones only, not all of them. The sample includes 2 million to 2.5 million clones, 85% to 95% of them seen just once. The chain joins TRBV6-6 to TRBJ1-5; possibly TRBD1 for D (5 bases). Sequences were obtained from naive CD4+ T cells from PBMCs. Subset specified: CD45RA+ positively selected. The TCR originated in a man between 18 and 29 years old in good health. Some clones in this sample may be carry-over from other donors' samples. CDR3 residues: CASSVGTWEPQHF. CDR3 nucleotides: TGTGCCAGCAGTGTGGGGACGTGGGAGCCCCAGCATTTT.